Listed below are T cell receptor beta chains from one sample, sequenced in a study of T cells in Graves' hyperthyroidism and ophthalmopathy. TCRdb called the multiplex PCR reads again in MiXCR, with one record for every CDR3 protein. Among approximately 530,000 distinct CDR3 sequences listed, 15% to 20% were seen once. Sequencing used blood. All receptors come from a man aged 40-49 years with Graves' ophthalmopathy. CDR3s leave out the opening cysteine and the closing phenylalanine or tryptophan.

v_call cdr3_aa
TRBV7-9 ASSLGQGSSSGNTIY
TRBV9 ASSVATGSYNEQF
TRBV10-3 AISESKSAGRNNSPLH
TRBV20-1 SATPGDTYGQY
TRBV7-2 ASSSRLAGAYEQF
TRBV4-1 ASSQAATGLRGYT
TRBV13 ASSPVITDTQY
TRBV29-1 SVEGAGELF
TRBV20-1 SARRDMNTEAF
TRBV10-3 AIKGRTGGSDTQY
TRBV24-1 ATSDPKYKTSGGDEETQY
TRBV5-1 ASSLAGGNEDTQY
TRBV3-1 ASSPRPPAPLH
TRBV20-1 SASKNSNNEQF
TRBV6-1 ASSELQGAGKLF
TRBV7-8 ASSLGRQTQETQY
TRBV4-1 ASSTLQGLDEQY
TRBV11-3 ASSLGTGASDTQY
TRBV5-5 ASSPGLAGAFHEQY